These 26 T cell receptor beta chains came from one sample sequenced in a study of T cells in Graves' hyperthyroidism and ophthalmopathy (dated by TCRdb to the late 2010s). Libraries were constructed by multiplex PCR. The sequencer listed for this sample is Illumina HiSeq 2000. The TCR beta CDR3 regions were amplified from RNA transcripts. The first round of RT-PCR for the TCR CDR3 was performed with the HTBI primer set and the Qiagen OneStep RT-PCR kit. TCRdb cleaned the public reads at Q25 with fastp, built clones with MiXCR and kept in-frame beta chains. All rows with the same CDR3 protein become a single entry with the most common DNA and genes. This sample comprises 600,000 to 700,000 distinct CDR3 sequences, 14% to 15% of them detected only once. The ten largest clones take up 3.5% to 4.5% of the sample. Specimen: blood. Every receptor here comes from a woman aged 40 to 50 with Graves' ophthalmopathy.

This clonotype occurred many times. This chain links TRBV20-1 with TRBJ2-7; D remains unclear. Looked up from germline, CDR1 is DFQATT and CDR2 is SNEGSKA (reference sequence). V shed 5 bases and J shed 6 bases, with 5 bases lying between them. The CDR3 covers 9 residues. CDR3 region: CSALPEQYF. CDR3 in DNA: TGCAGTGCTCTCCCCGAGCAGTACTTC.

The chain has TRBV12-3 or TRBV12-4 and TRBJ1-1; D is unresolved. Trimming took 6 bases from V and 3 from J, leaving 11 bases between them. The CDR3 has 13 amino acids. The CDR3 loop is CASSYFPYTEAFF. The CDR3, as DNA: TGTGCCAGCAGCTACTTCCCCTACACTGAAGCTTTCTTT.

This clonotype was observed at least ten times. The chain links TRBV2 to TRBJ1-6, with TRBD1 identical over 7 bases. From germline, CDR1 is SNHLY and CDR2 FYNNEI. The trim removed 6 bases at V and 4 bases at J, leaving 6 bases unmatched. The CDR3 covers 15 residues. The CDR3 loop is CASSVPGQYNSPLHF. DNA of the CDR3: TGTGCCAGCAGCGTACCGGGACAGTATAATTCACCCCTCCACTTT.

This clonotype has only a few counts. The rearrangement links TRBV7-3 to TRBJ1-6; D gene uncertain. CDR1 SGHTA and CDR2 FQGTGA come from the germline V gene. This CDR3 spans 13 amino acids. V was cut by 2 bases and J by 10 bases, with 9 bases left in between. CDR3 sequence (DNA): TGTGCCAGCAGCTTAGAAATGGGCTCACCCCTCCACTTT. Translated: CASSLEMGSPLHF.

This clonotype occurred many times. CDR3 in DNA: TGCGCCAGCTGCCGGGACACATCCTACGAGCAGTACTTC. It yields the protein CASCRDTSYEQYF. The V call is TRBV5-1, the J call TRBJ2-7; perhaps TRBD1 as D (6 bases). The CDR3 has 13 amino acids. Germline-derived CDR1 and CDR2 are SGHRS and YFSETQ. Trimming left V 7 bases short and J 1 base short, with 12 bases between.

This clonotype was seen ten or more times. The chain is built from TRBV11-1 and TRBJ2-2; TRBD2 might be the D (6 bases). CDR1 is SGHAT and CDR2 is FQDESV in the germline V gene (reference sequence). The V gene lost 2 bases and the J gene lost 1 base, with 17 bases spanning the gap. The CDR3 is made up of 18 amino acids. The CDR3 coding sequence is TGTGCCAGCAGCTTACCAGCGGGCTATTATAAGAACACCGGGGAGCTGTTTTTT. As protein: CASSLPAGYYKNTGELFF.

Many counts were recorded for this clonotype. The V call is TRBV27, the J call TRBJ2-2, with 10 bases fitting TRBD1. This CDR3 region has 17 residues. Losses at the gene ends were 2 bases for V and 6 bases for J; bases not matched to a gene: 9. Germline V gives CDR1 MNHEY, CDR2 SMNVEV (reference sequence). CDR3: CASSLIRGTGEAGELFF. In DNA form, the CDR3 reads TGTGCCAGCAGTTTAATTCGAGGGACAGGGGAAGCCGGGGAGCTGTTTTTT.

This clonotype appeared many times. J is TRBJ2-7 and V is TRBV5-1; 14 bases are shared with TRBD2. The CDR3 totals 14 residues. Germline values: CDR1 SGHRS, CDR2 YFSETQ. After removal of 6 bases from V and 5 bases from J, the junction contained 4 bases not matched to a gene. The CDR3 region is CASKVGLAGDEQYF. The CDR3 DNA follows: TGCGCCAGCAAGGTGGGACTAGCGGGAGACGAGCAGTACTTC.

Many counts were recorded for this clonotype. This rearrangement joins TRBV4-2 to TRBJ1-5; 7 nucleotides agree with TRBD1. Germline CDR1 is LGHNA and CDR2 is YNFKEQ. This CDR3 has 16 amino acids. Unmatched junction bases numbered 6, after V lost 4 bases and J lost 0 bases. CDR3: CASSRDSEISNQPQHF. As DNA, the CDR3 is TGTGCCAGCAGCCGGGACAGCGAGATTAGCAATCAGCCCCAGCATTTT.

This clonotype appeared a few times. Here the CDR3 reads CASSGGLAGFIVETQYF. CDR3 bases: TGTGCCAGCTCAGGGGGGTTAGCGGGATTTATCGTCGAGACCCAGTACTTC. V gene TRBV11-2 combines with J gene TRBJ2-5, with D perhaps matching TRBD2 (8 bases). Germline-derived CDR1 and CDR2 are SGHAT and FQNNGV. The CDR3 totals 17 residues. Trimming cost V 8 bases and J 5 bases, with 27 bases left between them.

This clonotype appeared many times. The chain joins TRBV27 to TRBJ1-3; D gene uncertain. V dropped 6 bases and J dropped 2 bases, with 11 bases sitting between them. Germline lookup yields CDR1 MNHEY and CDR2 SMNVEV (reference sequence). The CDR3 has 14 residues. CDR3 sequence: CASSSLSPGNTIYF. For the CDR3, the DNA is TGTGCCAGCAGCTCACTGTCTCCTGGAAACACCATATATTTT.

This clonotype was detected many times. One junction end disagrees with the germline gene, perhaps due to a read error. This rearrangement joins TRBV5-1 to TRBJ2-7; TRBD1 is a possible D gene (6 bases). Germline CDR1 is SGHRS and CDR2 is YFSETQ. The length of the CDR3 is 13 residues. The CDR3 sequence is CAGRKDSLREQYF. The CDR3 DNA sequence: TGCGCCGGCAGAAAGGACAGTCTGCGGGAGCAGTACTTC.

In this sample, this clonotype turned up many times. The CDR3 spells CASSPMEGAYEQYF. CDR3 bases: TGCGCCAGCAGCCCCATGGAGGGAGCCTACGAGCAGTACTTC. This rearrangement joins TRBV5-1 to TRBJ2-7; TRBD2 might be the D (6 bases). Germline V lookup: CDR1 SGHRS, CDR2 YFSETQ. The CDR3 runs to 14 residues. V lost 4 bases, J lost 2 bases, and 13 bases lay in between.

This clonotype was seen many times. The V and J genes are TRBV6-2 or TRBV6-3 and TRBJ1-1, with 7 bases aligning to TRBD1. Germline V gene lookup returns CDR1 MNHEY and CDR2 SVGEGT. The CDR3 loop spans 14 amino acids. J lost 2 bases, V lost 7 bases, and 7 bases had no gene match. CDR3 sequence (DNA): TGTGCCAGCACCCCAAGGGACAGCAACACTGAAGCTTTCTTT. Encoded protein: CASTPRDSNTEAFF.

This clonotype showed up many times. The gene calls are TRBV5-1 and TRBJ2-7, with TRBD1 matching over 8 bases. The V segment lost 4 bases and the J segment 2 bases; nucleotides outside the gene matches: 11. This CDR3 region has 16 residues. Germline values: CDR1 SGHRS, CDR2 YFSETQ. CDR3 nucleotide sequence: TGCGCCAGCAGCCCAGGACAGGGACCGGGACCCTACGAGCAGTACTTC. Its translation is CASSPGQGPGPYEQYF.

Many counts were recorded for this clonotype. The chain couples TRBV12-3 or TRBV12-4 to TRBJ1-1; the D is unclear. The CDR3 length is 12 residues. Trimming shortened V by 0 bases and J by 5 bases, and 4 bases separated the two germline ends. The CDR3 loop reads CASSLARTEAFF. Written as DNA, the CDR3 is TGTGCCAGCAGTTTAGCCCGGACTGAAGCTTTCTTT.

The chain uses TRBV6-1 and TRBJ2-5; D is perhaps TRBD1 (6 bases). Trimming left V 6 bases short and J 0 bases short, with 14 bases between. Germline V gene data show CDR1 as MNHNS and CDR2 as SASEGT. The CDR3 has 15 residues. The CDR3 reads CASRPSTGHQETQYF. CDR3 nucleotide sequence: TGTGCCAGCAGACCCTCAACAGGGCACCAAGAGACCCAGTACTTC.

At least ten counts were recorded for this clonotype. This sequence joins TRBV25-1 and TRBJ2-5; 8 bases line up with TRBD2. Per germline, CDR1 MGHDK and CDR2 SYGVNS. Trimming removed 6 bases from V and 5 bases from J; junction bases left unmatched: 8. CDR3 size: 14 residues. The CDR3 DNA follows: TGTGCCAGCAGGCATCCGGGACTAGTGGAGACCCAGTACTTC. Its protein is CASRHPGLVETQYF.

This clonotype was observed many times. The J gene is TRBJ2-7, the V gene TRBV6-1; 11 bases are a match to TRBD2. V lost 5 bases and J lost 0; bases outside the gene matches: 6. CDR3 length: 16 amino acids. Looked up from germline, CDR1 is MNHNS and CDR2 is SASEGT. The CDR3 DNA reads TGTGCCAGCAGTAAGGGACTAGCGGCTTACTCCTACGAGCAGTACTTC. This codes for CASSKGLAAYSYEQYF.

This clonotype was detected only a few times. V usage is TRBV3-1 and J usage is TRBJ2-7, with 7 bases fitting TRBD1. V lost 0 bases and J lost 3; bases outside the gene matches: 2. The CDR3 spans 14 residues. Germline loops: CDR1 LGHDT, CDR2 YNNKEL (reference sequence). CDR3 loop: CASSQDRQGYEQYF. CDR3 sequence (DNA): TGTGCCAGCAGCCAAGATCGACAGGGCTACGAGCAGTACTTC.

This clonotype was observed many times. The V gene is TRBV11-2, the J gene TRBJ2-3; weak D call: TRBD2 (6 bases). CDR3 size: 16 residues. The V end lost 2 bases, the J end lost 0 bases, and 12 bases lay between the germline ends. CDR1 is SGHAT, CDR2 FQNNGV, per germline. The CDR3 DNA reads TGTGCCAGCAGCTTAAACTTAGCGGTTAGCACAGATACGCAGTATTTT. It specifies CASSLNLAVSTDTQYF.

This clonotype turned up a few times. A much larger clone sits a single nucleotide away, making a read error possible. The V call is TRBV5-6, the J call TRBJ1-5, with 9 bases aligning to TRBD1. Losses at the gene ends were 4 bases for V and 4 bases for J; bases not matched to a gene: 6. Germline lookup yields CDR1 SGHDT and CDR2 YYEEEE. The CDR3 has 15 amino acids. Written as DNA, the CDR3 is TGTGCCAGCAGCGCGGGACAGGGACGGAATCAGCCCCAGCATTTT. It encodes CASSAGQGRNQPQHF.

This clonotype has only a few counts. The chain is built from TRBV12-3 or TRBV12-4 and TRBJ1-6; D is possibly TRBD1 (5 bases). Trimming left V 5 bases short and J 2 bases short, with 7 bases between. The CDR3 has 14 amino acids. The CDR3 bases are TGTGCCAGCAGTACGGGGCCCTATAATTCACCCCTCCACTTT. Translation gives CASSTGPYNSPLHF.

As to this clonotype: This CDR3 fails to terminate in the conserved phenylalanine or tryptophan, so it likely reflects a read error. This chain joins TRBV19 and TRBJ2-1, with D possibly matching TRBD1 (6 bases). Germline lookup yields CDR1 LNHDA and CDR2 SQIVND (reference sequence). The CDR3 loop spans 14 amino acids. Trimming removed 9 bases at V and 5 bases at J, with 17 bases between. CDR3 sequence reads: CASNEGTYNNEQFL. The CDR3 coding sequence is TGTGCCAGCAATGAGGGGACATACAACAATGAGCAGTTCTTA.

This clonotype has a count of ten or more. This chain links TRBV27 with TRBJ2-7; 7 bases align to TRBD1. The V segment lost 2 bases and the J segment 2 bases; nucleotides outside the gene matches: 3. Germline lookup yields CDR1 MNHEY and CDR2 SMNVEV (reference sequence). This CDR3 comprises 14 residues. CDR3 bases: TGTGCCAGCAGTTTAGGGGACAGACCCTACGAGCAGTACTTC. It encodes CASSLGDRPYEQYF.

The J gene is TRBJ2-3, the V gene TRBV10-3; TRBD2 might be the D (7 bases). The CDR3 length is 17 residues. CDR1 is ENHRY and CDR2 is SYGVKD in the germline V gene. Trimming took 0 bases from V and 7 from J, leaving 20 bases between them. The DNA of the CDR3 is TGTGCCATCAGTGAGTCACAGGGAAGGGCGGGAGAACATACGCAGTATTTT. Translation gives CAISESQGRAGEHTQYF.